These 2 T cell receptor beta chains were all obtained from the same sample, sequenced in a study of blood T cell repertoires in COVID-19. Sequencing was performed with immunoSEQ multiplex PCR; in TCRdb, only in-frame clones are kept and a portion is missing. The sample has about 220,000 clones, around 80% seen once. Sequencing input: peripheral blood. The receptor set was obtained from a woman between 55 and 75 years old who had recovered from COVID-19.

This chain joins TRBV30 and TRBJ1-6; 7 nucleotides align to TRBD1. CDR3 length equals 15 residues. Per germline, CDR1 GTSNPN and CDR2 SVGIG (reference sequence). V trimming: 1 base; J trimming: 4 bases; junction bases outside the gene matches: 4. This CDR3 reads CAWSGGTAYNSPLHF. For the CDR3, the DNA is TGTGCCTGGAGTGGAGGGACAGCATATAATTCACCCCTCCACTTT.

The V call is TRBV6-2 or TRBV6-3, the J call TRBJ1-2, with 9 bases that match TRBD1. The germline CDR1 and CDR2 sequences are MNHEY and SVGEGT. The CDR3 totals 16 residues. Germline trimming cut 0 bases from V and 4 bases from J; bases unmatched to any gene: 6. The CDR3 here is CASSYSGTGPTYGYTF. CDR3 coding DNA: TGTGCCAGCAGTTACTCAGGGACAGGGCCAACCTATGGCTACACCTTC.